Given below is one T cell receptor (beta chain) in context. One end of the junction does not line up with germline, which may come from a read error. The assay was immunoSEQ multiplex PCR, and TCRdb's table has in-frame clones only and misses some. The table has 20,000 or so clones, 75% to 85% seen once. The data stem from a study of OX40 agonist ivuxolimab in advanced cancers. In germline, CDR1 is SGHNT, CDR2 YYREEE (reference sequence). This CDR3 comprises 15 residues. The receptor was isolated from an adult with an advanced solid tumor such as melanoma, head and neck, liver or kidney cancer. The chain employs TRBV5-4 and TRBJ1-6, with no clear D. Specimen: CD4+ or CD8+ T cells sorted from blood, collected in a trial of the OX40 agonist ivuxolimab. In DNA, the CDR3 is TGTGCCAGCAGCTTGAAAGGAGGGTCGTCGGCCCATCACCGCTTT. It translates to CASSLKGGSSAHHRF.